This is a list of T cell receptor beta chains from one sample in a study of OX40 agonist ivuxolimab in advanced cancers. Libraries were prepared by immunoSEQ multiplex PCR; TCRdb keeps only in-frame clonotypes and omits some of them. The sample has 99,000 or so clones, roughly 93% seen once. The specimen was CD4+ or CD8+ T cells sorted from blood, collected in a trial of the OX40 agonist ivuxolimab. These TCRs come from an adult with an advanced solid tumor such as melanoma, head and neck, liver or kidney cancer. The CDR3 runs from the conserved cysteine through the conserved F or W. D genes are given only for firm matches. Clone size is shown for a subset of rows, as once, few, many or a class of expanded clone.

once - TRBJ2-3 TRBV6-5 CASSYNQGGGNTQYF TGTGCCAGCAGTTATAATCAGGGCGGTGGGAATACGCAGTATTTT
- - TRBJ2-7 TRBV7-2 CASSLAGPQGMQYF TGTGCCAGCAGCTTAGCGGGCCCCCAGGGCATGCAGTACTTC
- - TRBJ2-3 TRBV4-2 CASSQADTQYF TGTGCCAGCAGCCAAGCCGATACGCAGTATTTT
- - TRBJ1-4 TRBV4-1 CASQKEKLFF TGCGCCAGCCAAAAAGAAAAACTGTTTTTT
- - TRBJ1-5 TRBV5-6 CASRTWGLVQNQPQHF TGTGCCAGCAGGACTTGGGGGCTCGTACAAAATCAGCCCCAGCATTTT
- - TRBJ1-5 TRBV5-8 CASRQGMDQPQHF TGTGCCAGCAGACAGGGAATGGATCAGCCCCAGCATTTT
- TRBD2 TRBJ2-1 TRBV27 CASSPLAGGPESYNEQFF TGTGCCAGCAGTCCCTTAGCGGGGGGGCCCGAGTCCTACAATGAGCAGTTCTTC
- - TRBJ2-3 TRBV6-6 CASTLAGVDTQYF TGTGCCAGCACTCTCGCAGGGGTAGATACGCAGTATTTT
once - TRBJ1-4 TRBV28 CASSLPLGLAGGAATNEKLFF TGTGCCAGCAGTTTACCCCTGGGACTAGCGGGAGGGGCGGCAACTAATGAAAAACTGTTTTTT
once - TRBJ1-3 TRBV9 CASSVGGQSSGNTIYF TGTGCCAGCAGCGTAGGAGGGCAAAGCTCTGGAAACACCATATATTTT
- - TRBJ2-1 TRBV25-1 CASSSSTSPNEQFF TGTGCCAGCAGTTCCTCGACTAGTCCCAATGAGCAGTTCTTC
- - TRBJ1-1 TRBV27 CASTHTGIQPNTEAFF TGTGCCAGCACTCATACGGGGATCCAGCCGAACACTGAAGCTTTCTTT
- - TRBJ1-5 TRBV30 CAWNPGTLDPYQPQHF TGTGCCTGGAACCCCGGGACCCTCGATCCCTATCAGCCCCAGCATTTT
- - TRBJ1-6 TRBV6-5 CASSPVPQAGSPLHF TGTGCCAGCAGCCCCGTCCCTCAGGCGGGTTCACCCCTCCACTTT
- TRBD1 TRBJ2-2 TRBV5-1 CASSLEQGQGGELFF TGCGCCAGCAGCTTGGAACAGGGGCAGGGAGGGGAGCTGTTTTTT
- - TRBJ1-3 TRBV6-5 CASSFSMAGNGNTIYF TGTGCCAGCAGTTTTTCAATGGCTGGGAATGGAAACACCATATATTTT
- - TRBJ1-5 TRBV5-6 CASSLLRGSGQPQHF TGTGCCAGCAGCTTGTTGAGAGGGTCGGGGCAGCCCCAGCATTTT
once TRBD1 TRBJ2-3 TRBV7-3 CASSLQGASDTQYF TGTGCCAGCAGTTTACAGGGGGCATCAGATACGCAGTATTTT
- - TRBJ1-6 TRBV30 CAWKTGSSYNSPLHF TGTGCCTGGAAGACGGGGAGCTCCTATAATTCACCCCTCCACTTT
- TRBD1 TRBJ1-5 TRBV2 CASSEGDRENQPQHF TGTGCCAGCAGTGAAGGGGACAGGGAGAATCAGCCCCAGCATTTT
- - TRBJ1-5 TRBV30 CAWSPGSGGNQPQHF TGTGCCTGGAGTCCGGGATCTGGAGGAAATCAGCCCCAGCATTTT
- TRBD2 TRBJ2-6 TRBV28 CASSSGGSGANVLTF TGTGCCAGCAGCTCGGGGGGTTCTGGGGCCAACGTCCTGACTTTC
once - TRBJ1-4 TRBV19 CASSLRAATNEKLFF TGTGCCAGTAGCCTCAGGGCTGCAACTAATGAAAAACTGTTTTTT